A single sample is the source of the 25 T cell receptor beta chains below, sequenced in a study of neurological immune-mediated disorders. TCRdb used MiXCR to reprocess the 5' RACE reads, holding one entry per CDR3 protein. The sample has about 66,000 distinct CDR3 sequences; about 5% are singletons. Sequencing used PBMCs. These receptors all come from a woman in her 70s with multiple sclerosis.

With respect to this clonotype: A much bigger clone sits one base away, suggesting this may be a read error. Here the CDR3 DNA reads TGTGCCAGCAGCGGACTGCACAGGATTAAAAAGGACATTCAGTACTTC. Amino acids: CASSGLHRIKKDIQYF. The chain uses TRBV6-6 and TRBJ2-4; the D gene could be TRBD1 or TRBD2 (5 bases each). The CDR3 length is 16 residues. Germline V gene data show CDR1 as MNHNY and CDR2 as SVGAGI (reference sequence). The V end was cut by 6 bases, the J end by 8 bases, with 23 bases between.

This clonotype was observed many times. V and J are TRBV29-1 and TRBJ2-1, with 9 nucleotides matching TRBD1. V shed 6 bases, J shed 3 bases, and the junction held 6 bases outside the gene matches. From germline, CDR1 is SQVTM and CDR2 ANQGSEA. This CDR3 is 14 amino acids long. CDR3 region: CSVETGGGYNEQFF. CDR3 nucleotides: TGCAGCGTAGAGACAGGGGGAGGCTACAATGAGCAGTTCTTC.

This clonotype came up many times. The chain couples TRBV6-5 to TRBJ2-1; the match to TRBD2 covers 11 bases. CDR3 length equals 15 residues. Germline CDR1 is MNHEY and CDR2 is SVGAGI. V was pared by 4 bases and J by 10 bases, with 9 bases of the junction left unmatched. CDR3 amino acids: CASSWGGLAVNEQFF. CDR3 DNA: TGTGCCAGCAGTTGGGGGGGACTAGCGGTCAACGAGCAGTTCTTC.

This clonotype was counted at least ten times. The genes are TRBV5-1 and TRBJ1-1, with D possibly TRBD1 on 5 matching bases. The V gene's germline CDR1 is SGHRS and CDR2 YFSETQ. V shed 7 bases and J shed 1 base, with 11 bases lying between them. This CDR3 is built from 13 residues. The CDR3 DNA sequence: TGCGCCAGCTACTTGACAGCGAACACTGAAGCTTTCTTT. This gives the protein CASYLTANTEAFF.

This clonotype was seen repeatedly, ten times or more. The chain has TRBV29-1 and TRBJ2-2; possibly TRBD2 for D (6 bases). The germline V and J ends were trimmed by 7 bases and 0 bases, with 12 bases remaining between them. This CDR3 spans 14 amino acids. Germline CDR1 and CDR2: SQVTM and ANQGSEA. The CDR3: CSATGGANTGELFF. The CDR3 DNA sequence: TGCAGCGCGACCGGCGGGGCGAACACCGGGGAGCTGTTTTTT.

This clonotype was found many times. The chain is built from TRBV4-1 and TRBJ2-7; 8 bases are shared with TRBD2. CDR1 and CDR2 (germline): MGHRA, YSYEKL. Trimming at V came to 10 bases and at J to 1 base, leaving 9 bases not matched to a gene. CDR3 length: 14 residues. The CDR3 sequence: CATSTSGGSYEQYF. DNA of the CDR3: TGCGCCACTTCTACCAGCGGGGGATCCTACGAGCAGTACTTC.

This clonotype was found many times. The rearrangement uses TRBV5-1 and TRBJ1-4; D remains ambiguous. Germline assignment: CDR1 SGHRS and CDR2 YFSETQ. The CDR3 runs 15 residues. V shed 0 bases and J shed 5 bases, with 11 bases lying between them. The DNA for the CDR3 is TGCGCCAGCAGCTTGGTGGATGGCCCCAATGAAAAACTGTTTTTT. It yields the protein CASSLVDGPNEKLFF.

This clonotype was recorded at least ten times. The genes are TRBV5-6 and TRBJ1-1, with 7 bases that match TRBD1. There are 15 residues in the CDR3. Trimming removed 4 bases from V and 1 base from J; junction bases left unmatched: 7. Germline CDR1 SGHDT, CDR2 YYEEEE. Here the CDR3 reads CASSEAGGGNTEAFF. Written as DNA, the CDR3 is TGTGCCAGCAGCGAAGCAGGGGGTGGGAACACTGAAGCTTTCTTT.

This clonotype was seen ten or more times. This chain connects TRBV20-1 to TRBJ1-5; 8 positions agree with TRBD1. V trimming: 6 bases; J trimming: 3 bases; junction bases outside the gene matches: 4. This CDR3 region has 13 residues. Per the germline V gene, CDR1 is DFQATT and CDR2 is SNEGSKA (reference sequence). CDR3: CSAWDRPNQPQHF. In DNA, the CDR3 is TGCAGTGCCTGGGACAGGCCCAATCAGCCCCAGCATTTT.

This clonotype was seen repeatedly, ten times or more. This chain connects TRBV5-1 to TRBJ1-6; TRBD1 might be the D (6 bases). Germline CDR1 SGHRS, CDR2 YFSETQ. The ends were cut back, 1 base at V and 7 bases at J, with 15 bases in the middle. This CDR3 comprises 16 residues. The CDR3 region has the DNA TGCGCCAGCAGCTTGAGGCGGACAGACCGCAATTCACCCCTCCACTTT. Its protein product is CASSLRRTDRNSPLHF.

This clonotype was seen ten or more times. The V call is TRBV7-2, the J call TRBJ2-5; D call uncertain. This CDR3 comprises 12 residues. V shed 4 bases and J shed 2 bases, with 5 bases lying between them. Per germline, CDR1 SGHTA and CDR2 FQGNSA. The CDR3 nucleotides are TGTGCCAGCAGCTACCGTCAAGAGACCCAGTACTTC. Amino acids: CASSYRQETQYF. The entire variable domain, with the rest obtained from reference TRBV7-2 and TRBJ2-5, is as follows: GAGVSQSPSNKVTEKGKDVELRCDPISGHTALYWYRQSLGQGLEFLIYFQGNSAPDKSGLPSDRFSAERTGGSVSTLTIQRTQQEDSAVYLCASSYRQETQYFGPGTRLLVL.

This clonotype was counted ten times or more. The chain links TRBV5-1 to TRBJ1-5, with a tentative D call TRBD1 (5 bases). The CDR3 runs 15 residues. V lost 0 bases, J lost 1 base, and 8 bases lay in between. Germline CDR1 reads SGHRS; CDR2 reads YFSETQ. In DNA, the CDR3 is TGCGCCAGCAGCTTGGCCGGGGGGAGCAATCAGCCCCAGCATTTT. Protein product: CASSLAGGSNQPQHF.

This clonotype showed up many times. The CDR3 reads CASTVGRDNEQFF. The CDR3 DNA reads TGCGCCAGCACGGTGGGACGAGACAATGAGCAGTTCTTC. This chain uses TRBV5-1 with TRBJ2-1; D might be TRBD1 or TRBD2, each matching 5 bases. The CDR3 sequence is 13 residues long. CDR1 is SGHRS, CDR2 YFSETQ, per germline. The V gene lost 6 bases and the J gene lost 5 bases, with 12 bases spanning the gap.

This clonotype has a single count. This may be a read error: a much more frequent sequence differs by one nucleotide. The chain joins TRBV20-1 to TRBJ2-3, with 9 nucleotides matching TRBD2. The CDR3 runs to 13 residues. After removal of 6 bases from V and 7 bases from J, the junction contained 8 bases not matched to a gene. Germline CDR1 is DFQATT and CDR2 is SNEGSKA (reference sequence). Here the CDR3 reads CSAAGGRGYTQYF. The CDR3 nucleotides read TGCAGTGCCGCGGGGGGGAGAGGATATACGCAGTATTTT.

This clonotype was detected many times. This chain uses TRBV5-1 with TRBJ2-3; TRBD2 matches 12 bases. The ends lost 3 bases at V and 7 bases at J; junction bases unmatched: 9. Germline CDR1 SGHRS, CDR2 YFSETQ. CDR3 length equals 16 residues. DNA for the CDR3: TGCGCCAGCAGCTCCGGACTAGCGGGGAGCGGGTATACGCAGTATTTT. This gives the protein CASSSGLAGSGYTQYF. Full variable domain (missing parts from reference TRBV5-1 and TRBJ2-3): KAGVTQTPRYLIKTRGQQVTLSCSPISGHRSVSWYQQTPGQGLQFLFEYFSETQRNKGNFPGRFSGRQFSNSRSEMNVSTLELGDSALYLCASSSGLAGSGYTQYFGPGTRLTVL.

Notes on this clonotype: Since a much larger clone is just one base distant, this may be a read error. The J gene is TRBJ2-2, the V gene TRBV29-1, with 9 bases that match TRBD2. The germline V gene has CDR1 SQVTM and CDR2 ANQGSEA. The CDR3 length is 16 residues. CDR3 loop: CSARDSGSGSIGALFF. In DNA form, the CDR3 reads TGCAGCGCTCGGGACAGCGGTAGCGGGAGTATCGGGGCGCTGTTTTTT.

This clonotype was recorded at least ten times. The chain couples TRBV9 to TRBJ2-2; no clear D. Trimming stripped 2 bases from V and 2 bases from J, with 7 bases between. The CDR3 sequence is 14 residues long. Per the germline V gene, CDR1 is SGDLS and CDR2 is YYNGEE. The CDR3 coding sequence is TGTGCCAGCAGCGTTCAGCGAAACACCGGGGAGCTGTTTTTT. Translating it yields CASSVQRNTGELFF.

This clonotype was detected many times. This chain links TRBV12-3 or TRBV12-4 with TRBJ1-5, with D possibly TRBD1 on 5 matching bases. The CDR3 covers 15 residues. Deletions cut 5 bases from V and 4 bases from J, with 15 bases between. DNA of the CDR3: TGTGCCAGCAGTGGACCCAGGGTGGAAAATCAGCCCCAGCATTTT. It encodes CASSGPRVENQPQHF.

There are many counts of this clonotype. V and J are TRBV10-3 and TRBJ2-5; 7 bases are a match to TRBD2. The CDR3 contains 15 residues. The ends lost 2 bases at V and 4 bases at J; junction bases unmatched: 7. Germline V lookup: CDR1 ENHRY, CDR2 SYGVKD. CDR3 sequence (DNA): TGTGCCATCAGTGAGGGGCGGGACTACGGAGAGACCCAGTACTTC. Translation gives CAISEGRDYGETQYF.

The chain links TRBV20-1 to TRBJ2-7, with D hard to call. CDR3 length: 14 amino acids. Germline CDR1 reads DFQATT; CDR2 reads SNEGSKA (reference sequence). V lost 6 bases and J lost 1, with 16 bases in between. CDR3 sequence: CSARTVVRSYEQYF. Written as DNA, the CDR3 is TGCAGTGCCCGGACGGTCGTAAGGTCCTACGAGCAGTACTTC.

This clonotype came up a few times. The chain recombines TRBV5-1 with TRBJ2-2; D call uncertain. The CDR3 contains 13 residues. Trimming left V 4 bases short and J 7 bases short, with 11 bases between. Germline loops: CDR1 SGHRS, CDR2 YFSETQ. This CDR3 is CASSLQTYGELFF. The CDR3 nucleotides are TGCGCCAGCAGCCTTCAGACCTACGGGGAGCTGTTTTTT.

This clonotype was observed many times. The genes are TRBV5-1 and TRBJ2-3, with 14 bases lining up with TRBD2. The CDR3 sequence is 15 residues long. Germline V gives CDR1 SGHRS, CDR2 YFSETQ. With 4 bases clipped from V and 6 bases from J, the junction kept 4 bases outside the gene matches. CDR3 nucleotide sequence: TGCGCCAGCAGCCGGACTAGCGGGAGGCCCGATACGCAGTATTTT. Its translation is CASSRTSGRPDTQYF.

Many counts were recorded for this clonotype. This sequence joins TRBV6-2 or TRBV6-3 and TRBJ2-1; maybe TRBD2 (5 bases). This CDR3 spans 15 amino acids. The germline V and J ends were trimmed by 5 bases and 2 bases, with 13 bases remaining between them. The germline CDR1 and CDR2 sequences are MNHEY and SVGEGT. The CDR3, as DNA: TGTGCCAGCAGTAGCCCTAGCAGAGCCTACAATGAGCAGTTCTTC. Protein: CASSSPSRAYNEQFF.

The sample holds many counts of this clonotype. The chain combines TRBV5-1 with TRBJ2-1, with TRBD1 matching 9 bases. The CDR3 extends over 15 amino acids. V lost 0 bases to trimming and J lost 7 bases; unmatched junction nucleotides: 5. CDR1 and CDR2 (germline): SGHRS, YFSETQ. The CDR3 region is CASSLAGTGFNEQFF. The CDR3 DNA follows: TGCGCCAGCAGCTTGGCCGGGACAGGGTTTAATGAGCAGTTCTTC.

This clonotype was seen many times. V is TRBV9 and J is TRBJ1-3; no definite D call. Trimming removed 4 bases from V and 4 bases from J, with 21 bases in between. CDR1 and CDR2 (germline): SGDLS, YYNGEE. This CDR3 has 17 residues. In nucleotides, the CDR3 is TGTGCCAGCAGCTTGGGTCCGGACCTCAGGAGGGGAAACACCATATATTTT. It specifies CASSLGPDLRRGNTIYF.